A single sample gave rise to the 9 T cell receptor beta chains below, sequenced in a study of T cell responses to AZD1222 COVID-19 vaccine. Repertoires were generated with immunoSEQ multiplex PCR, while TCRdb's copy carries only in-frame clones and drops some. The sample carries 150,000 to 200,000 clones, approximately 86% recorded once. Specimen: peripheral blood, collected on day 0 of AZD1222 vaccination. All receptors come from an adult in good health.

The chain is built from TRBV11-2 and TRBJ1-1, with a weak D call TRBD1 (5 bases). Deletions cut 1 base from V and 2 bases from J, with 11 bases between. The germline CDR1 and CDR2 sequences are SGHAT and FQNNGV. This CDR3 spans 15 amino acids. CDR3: CASSLARGTNTEAFF. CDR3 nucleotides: TGTGCCAGCAGCTTAGCCAGAGGGACTAACACTGAAGCTTTCTTT. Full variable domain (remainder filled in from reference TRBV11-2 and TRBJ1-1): EAGVAQSPRYKIIEKRQSVAFWCNPISGHATLYWYQQILGQGPKLLIQFQNNGVVDDSQLPKDRFSAERLKGVDSTLKIQPAKLEDSAVYLCASSLARGTNTEAFFGQGTRLTVV.

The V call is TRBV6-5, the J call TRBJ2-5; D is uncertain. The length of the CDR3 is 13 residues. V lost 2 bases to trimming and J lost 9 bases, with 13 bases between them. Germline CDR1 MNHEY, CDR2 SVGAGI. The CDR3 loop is CASSYDPGRAQYF. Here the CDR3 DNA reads TGTGCCAGCAGTTACGATCCCGGCCGAGCCCAGTACTTC.

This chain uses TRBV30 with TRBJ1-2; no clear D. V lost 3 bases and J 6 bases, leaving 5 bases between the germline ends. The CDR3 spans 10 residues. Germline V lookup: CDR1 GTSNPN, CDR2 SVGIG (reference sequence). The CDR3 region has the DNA TGTGCCTGGAGCGGGGATGGCTACACCTTC. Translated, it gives CAWSGDGYTF.

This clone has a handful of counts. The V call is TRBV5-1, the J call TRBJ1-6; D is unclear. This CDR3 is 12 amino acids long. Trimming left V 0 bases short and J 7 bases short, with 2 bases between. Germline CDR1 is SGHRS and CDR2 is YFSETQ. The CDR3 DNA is TGCGCCAGCAGCTTGGGGAATTCACCCCTCCACTTT. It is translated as CASSLGNSPLHF.

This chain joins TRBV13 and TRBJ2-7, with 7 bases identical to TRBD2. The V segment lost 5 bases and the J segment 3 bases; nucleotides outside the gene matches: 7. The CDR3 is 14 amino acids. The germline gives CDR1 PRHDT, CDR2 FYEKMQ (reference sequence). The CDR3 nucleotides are TGTGCCAGCAGCAACCTCGGGGGGAACTACGAGCAGTACTTC. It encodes CASSNLGGNYEQYF. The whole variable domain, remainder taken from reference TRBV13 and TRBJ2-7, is AAGVIQSPRHLIKEKRETATLKCYPIPRHDTVYWYQQGPGQDPQFLISFYEKMQSDKGSIPDRFSAQQFSDYHSELNMSSLELGDSALYFCASSNLGGNYEQYFGPGTRLTVT.

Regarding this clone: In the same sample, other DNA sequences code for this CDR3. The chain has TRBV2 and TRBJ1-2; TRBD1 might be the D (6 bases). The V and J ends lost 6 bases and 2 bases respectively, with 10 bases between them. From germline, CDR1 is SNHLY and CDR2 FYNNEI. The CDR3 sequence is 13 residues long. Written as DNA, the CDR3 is TGTGCCAGCAGGGGCACAGGGAACTATGGCTACACCTTC. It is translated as CASRGTGNYGYTF.

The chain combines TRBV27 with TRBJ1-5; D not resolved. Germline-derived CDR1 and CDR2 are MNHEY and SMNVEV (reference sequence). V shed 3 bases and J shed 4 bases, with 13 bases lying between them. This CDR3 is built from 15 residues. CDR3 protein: CASSFSKLANQPQHF. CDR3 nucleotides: TGTGCCAGCAGTTTCTCCAAATTGGCGAATCAGCCCCAGCATTTT.

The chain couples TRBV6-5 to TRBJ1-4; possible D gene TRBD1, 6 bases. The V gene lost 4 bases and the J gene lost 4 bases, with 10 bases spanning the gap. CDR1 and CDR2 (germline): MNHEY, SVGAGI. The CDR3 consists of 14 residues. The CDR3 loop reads CASSLSGDNEKLFF. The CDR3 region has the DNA TGTGCCAGCAGTTTATCAGGGGATAATGAAAAACTGTTTTTT.

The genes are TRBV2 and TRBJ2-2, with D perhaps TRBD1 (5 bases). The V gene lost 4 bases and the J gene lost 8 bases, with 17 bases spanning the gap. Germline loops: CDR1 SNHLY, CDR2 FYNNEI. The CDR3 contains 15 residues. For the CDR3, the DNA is TGTGCCAGCAGTGCTACTACAGCAGGGCAAGGGGAGCTGTTTTTT. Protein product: CASSATTAGQGELFF.